This TCR beta chain was identified during a study of blood T cell repertoires in COVID-19. V lost 4 bases and J 3 bases, leaving 7 bases between the germline ends. This CDR3 is built from 13 residues. Germline V lookup: CDR1 SGHTA, CDR2 FQGTGA. Patients in Seattle were enrolled during active infection, then followed longitudinally. Here immunoSEQ multiplex PCR was the method, and the copy in TCRdb shows in-frame clones only, minus some. The sample contains about 160,000 clones, 90% to 95% of which appear only once. The sample was peripheral blood. V gene TRBV7-3 combines with J gene TRBJ1-5, with a weak D call TRBD1 (6 bases). The sequence was obtained from a woman in her fifties or sixties with COVID-19, enrolled during active disease. This CDR3 is CASSSGVNQPQHF. DNA of the CDR3: TGTGCCAGCAGCTCAGGGGTCAATCAGCCCCAGCATTTT. Full variable domain (rest looked up from reference TRBV7-3 and TRBJ1-5): GAGVSQTPSNKVTEKGKYVELRCDPISGHTALYWYRQSLGQGPEFLIYFQGTGAADDSGLPNDRFFAVRPEGSVSTLKIQRTERGDSAVYLCASSSGVNQPQHFGDGTRLSIL.